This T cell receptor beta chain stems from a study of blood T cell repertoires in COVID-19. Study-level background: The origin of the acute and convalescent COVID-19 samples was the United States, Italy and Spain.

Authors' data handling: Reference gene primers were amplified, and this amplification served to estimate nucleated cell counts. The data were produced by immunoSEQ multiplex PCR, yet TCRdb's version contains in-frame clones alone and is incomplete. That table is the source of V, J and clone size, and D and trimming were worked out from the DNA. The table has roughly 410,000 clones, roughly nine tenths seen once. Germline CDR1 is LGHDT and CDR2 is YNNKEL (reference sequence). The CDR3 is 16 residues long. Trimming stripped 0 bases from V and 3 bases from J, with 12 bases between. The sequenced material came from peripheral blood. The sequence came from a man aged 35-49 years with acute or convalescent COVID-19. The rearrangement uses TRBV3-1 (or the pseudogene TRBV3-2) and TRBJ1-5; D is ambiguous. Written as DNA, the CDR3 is TGTGCCAGCAGCCAAGATTCCGGGTCGAACAATCAGCCCCAGCATTTT. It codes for CASSQDSGSNNQPQHF.